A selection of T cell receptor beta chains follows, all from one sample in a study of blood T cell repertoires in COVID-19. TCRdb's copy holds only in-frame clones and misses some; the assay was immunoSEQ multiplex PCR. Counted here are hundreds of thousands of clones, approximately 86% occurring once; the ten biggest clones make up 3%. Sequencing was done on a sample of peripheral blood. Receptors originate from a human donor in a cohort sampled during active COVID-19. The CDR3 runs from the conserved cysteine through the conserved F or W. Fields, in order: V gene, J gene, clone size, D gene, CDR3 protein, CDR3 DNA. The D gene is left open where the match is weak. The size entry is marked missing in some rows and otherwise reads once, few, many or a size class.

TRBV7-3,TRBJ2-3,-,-,CASSLGGAGRGDTQYF,TGTGCCAGCAGCTTAGGAGGAGCGGGTAGAGGCGATACGCAGTATTTT
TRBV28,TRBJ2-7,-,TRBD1,CASSPGQGYEQYF,TGTGCCAGCAGTCCGGGACAGGGGTACGAGCAGTACTTC
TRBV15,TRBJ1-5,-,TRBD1,CATGAWIGQGGQPQHF,TGTGCCACCGGGGCGTGGATAGGACAGGGCGGTCAGCCCCAGCATTTT
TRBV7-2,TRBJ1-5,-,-,CASSPRDKYSNQPQHF,TGTGCCAGCAGTCCGAGAGACAAATATAGCAATCAGCCCCAGCATTTT
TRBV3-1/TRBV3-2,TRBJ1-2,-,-,CASPPSAGEKDGYTF,TGTGCCAGCCCCCCATCGGCAGGGGAGAAGGATGGCTACACCTTC
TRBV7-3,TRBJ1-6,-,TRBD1,CASSSNRGSTLHF,TGTGCCAGCAGCTCTAACAGGGGTTCCACCCTCCACTTT
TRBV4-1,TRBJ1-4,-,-,CASSQAHGGATNEKLFF,TGCGCCAGCAGCCAAGCCCACGGGGGGGCTACTAATGAAAAACTGTTTTTT
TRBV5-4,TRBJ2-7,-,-,CASSLNSNYEQYF,TGTGCCAGCAGCTTGAACAGCAACTACGAGCAGTACTTC
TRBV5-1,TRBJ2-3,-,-,CASSTGQFLASGTDTQYF,TGCGCCAGCAGCACCGGGCAGTTTCTAGCGAGCGGCACAGATACGCAGTATTTT
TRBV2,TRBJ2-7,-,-,CASSGQVYEQYF,TGTGCCAGCAGTGGGCAGGTATACGAGCAGTACTTC
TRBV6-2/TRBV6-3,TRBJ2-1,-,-,CASSYRGAGGNEQFF,TGTGCCAGCAGTTACCGGGGGGCAGGTGGGAATGAGCAGTTCTTC
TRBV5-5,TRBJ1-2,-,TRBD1,CASSFTGDNYGYTF,TGTGCCAGCAGCTTCACAGGGGACAACTATGGCTACACCTTC
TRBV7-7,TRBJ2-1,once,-,CASSLDRANEQFF,TGTGCCAGCAGCTTAGACAGGGCCAATGAGCAGTTCTTC
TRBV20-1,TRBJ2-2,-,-,CSASLPQGPDTGELFF,TGCAGTGCTAGTCTTCCGCAGGGCCCTGACACCGGGGAGCTGTTTTTT
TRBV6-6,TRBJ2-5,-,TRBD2,CASSPREAGGPVETQYF,TGTGCCAGCAGTCCCCGGGAAGCGGGGGGGCCTGTTGAGACCCAGTACTTC
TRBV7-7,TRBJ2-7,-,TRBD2,CASSLVAGLAGDYEQYF,TGTGCTAGCAGCTTAGTTGCCGGACTAGCGGGTGATTACGAGCAGTACTTC
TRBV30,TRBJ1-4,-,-,CAWSEGGAGEKLFF,TGTGCCTGGAGTGAAGGGGGGGCAGGTGAAAAACTGTTTTTT
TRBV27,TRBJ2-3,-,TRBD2,CASSSLRGTMKVYTQYF,TGTGCCAGCAGTTCCCTCCGCGGGACTATGAAAGTCTATACGCAGTATTTT
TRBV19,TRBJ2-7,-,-,CASSIAGAGLGSEQYF,TGTGCCAGTAGTATCGCGGGGGCCGGCTTAGGGAGCGAGCAGTACTTC
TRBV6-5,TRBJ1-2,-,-,CASTYEANYGYTF,TGTGCCAGCACCTACGAGGCTAACTATGGCTACACCTTC
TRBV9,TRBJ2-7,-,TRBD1,CASSAGTGPYEQYF,TGTGCCAGCAGCGCCGGGACAGGGCCCTACGAGCAGTACTTC
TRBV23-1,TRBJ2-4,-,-,CASSVDSPRRENIQYF,TGCGCCAGCAGTGTGGACAGCCCCCGGCGGGAAAACATTCAGTACTTC
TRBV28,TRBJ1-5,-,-,CASSLSSETRGYSNQPQHF,TGTGCCAGCAGTTTATCTTCGGAAACAAGGGGCTATAGCAATCAGCCCCAGCATTTT
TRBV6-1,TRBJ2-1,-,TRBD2,CASSEVGTSGGYNEQFF,TGTGCCAGCAGTGAAGTTGGGACTAGCGGGGGATACAATGAGCAGTTCTTC
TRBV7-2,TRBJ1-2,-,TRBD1,CASSRRQGSGYTF,TGTGCCAGCAGCCGACGACAGGGGTCCGGCTACACCTTC
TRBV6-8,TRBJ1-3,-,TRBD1,CASRTQTGEVGNTIYF,TGTGCCAGCAGAACACAGACAGGGGAGGTTGGAAACACCATATATTTT
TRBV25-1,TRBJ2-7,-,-,CASSRTPAEYEQYF,TGTGCCAGCTCCCGGACACCAGCAGAGTACGAGCAGTACTTC
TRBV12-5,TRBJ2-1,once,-,CASGLMGGRDYNEQFF,TGTGCTAGTGGTTTGATGGGGGGGCGGGACTACAATGAGCAGTTCTTC
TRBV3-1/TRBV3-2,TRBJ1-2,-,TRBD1,CASSPKGGTGGFLLYGYTF,TGTGCCAGCAGTCCCAAGGGAGGGACAGGGGGCTTCCTGCTTTATGGCTACACCTTC
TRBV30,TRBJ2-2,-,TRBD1,CAWRRSGGLGTGELFF,TGTGCCTGGAGGCGATCAGGGGGTTTGGGAACCGGGGAGCTGTTTTTT
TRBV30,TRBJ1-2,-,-,CAWSRISYGYTF,TGTGCCTGGAGTCGTATTTCCTATGGCTACACCTTC
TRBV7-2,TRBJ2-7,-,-,CASSLNRESYEQYF,TGTGCCAGCAGCTTAAACAGGGAATCCTACGAGCAGTACTTC
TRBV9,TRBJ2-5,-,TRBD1,CASSVKGQGPGETQYF,TGTGCCAGCAGCGTGAAGGGACAGGGCCCTGGGGAGACCCAGTACTTC
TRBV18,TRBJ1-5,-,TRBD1,CASSPRDRAPNQPQHF,TGTGCCAGCTCACCTCGAGACAGGGCTCCTAATCAGCCCCAGCATTTT
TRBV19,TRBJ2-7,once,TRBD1,CASSLLLGTGLYEQYF,TGTGCCAGTAGCCTCCTCCTCGGGACAGGGCTCTACGAGCAGTACTTC
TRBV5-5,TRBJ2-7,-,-,CASSLGPGAYEQYF,TGTGCCAGCAGCTTGGGTCCAGGGGCCTACGAGCAGTACTTC
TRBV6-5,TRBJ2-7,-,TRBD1,CASTGTEGAYEQYF,TGTGCCAGCACCGGGACAGAGGGGGCCTACGAGCAGTACTTC
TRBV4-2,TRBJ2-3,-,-,CASSQGEGLGDTQYF,TGTGCCAGCAGCCAAGGAGAGGGACTGGGAGATACGCAGTATTTT
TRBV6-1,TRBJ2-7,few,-,CASSEAAGGYF,TGTGCCAGCAGTGAGGCGGCCGGGGGGTACTTC
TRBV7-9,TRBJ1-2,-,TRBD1,CASSFSHTGVYGYTF,TGTGCCAGCAGCTTTTCACACACAGGGGTCTATGGCTACACCTTC
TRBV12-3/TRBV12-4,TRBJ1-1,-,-,CASNPRRGEKAFF,TGTGCCAGCAATCCGAGGAGGGGAGAGAAGGCTTTCTTT